The rows below give T cell receptor beta chains drawn from one sample of a study of T cell responses to AZD1222 COVID-19 vaccine. Clones were read by immunoSEQ multiplex PCR, and TCRdb kept only the in-frame ones, dropping some. The sample lists about 170,000 clones, around 90% seen once, with about 1.6% in the top ten. The material sequenced was peripheral blood, taken on day 0 of AZD1222 vaccination. These receptors came from an adult in good health. Each CDR3 is given with its conserved first and last residue. Only some rows state a clone size, as once, few, many or a class for expanded clones.

>.|TRBV7-6|TRBJ2-7
CASSSGQGVNEQYF
>.|TRBV3-1/TRBV3-2|TRBJ2-1
CASSQVGEPRTSGSGRSYNEQFF
>.|TRBV3-1/TRBV3-2|TRBJ2-7
CASASNGAGGLGQYF
>.|TRBV24-1|TRBJ2-2
CATSDNRASGGELFF
>.|TRBV18|TRBJ1-1
CASSPFRPNTEAFF
>.|TRBV11-2|TRBJ2-7
CASSPPRRRDSYEQYF
>.|TRBV19|TRBJ1-3
CASSLTGPGNTIYF
>.|TRBV5-4|TRBJ1-1
CASSFGGAGTEAFF
>once|TRBV7-9|TRBJ1-2
CASSPGGYTF
>.|TRBV7-9|TRBJ1-6
CASRTGSAWNSPLHF
>once|TRBV27|TRBJ1-2
CASSLGADTHGYTF
>.|TRBV27|TRBJ1-1
CASRSGTGVATEAFF
>.|TRBV5-1|TRBJ2-7
CASSGELAGGEQYF
>.|TRBV25-1|TRBJ1-2
CASSEHRVDGYTF
>.|TRBV7-9|TRBJ1-1
CASSKPGQGADTEAFF
>.|TRBV3-1/TRBV3-2|TRBJ1-2
CASSQAPGVSNYGYTF
>.|TRBV29-1|TRBJ1-3
CSVDTGSTIYF
>.|TRBV5-1|TRBJ1-4
CASSSGTGDEKLFF
>.|TRBV5-1|TRBJ2-7
CASSLWTGTTYEQYF
>.|TRBV13|TRBJ1-3
CASSHRAGNTIYF